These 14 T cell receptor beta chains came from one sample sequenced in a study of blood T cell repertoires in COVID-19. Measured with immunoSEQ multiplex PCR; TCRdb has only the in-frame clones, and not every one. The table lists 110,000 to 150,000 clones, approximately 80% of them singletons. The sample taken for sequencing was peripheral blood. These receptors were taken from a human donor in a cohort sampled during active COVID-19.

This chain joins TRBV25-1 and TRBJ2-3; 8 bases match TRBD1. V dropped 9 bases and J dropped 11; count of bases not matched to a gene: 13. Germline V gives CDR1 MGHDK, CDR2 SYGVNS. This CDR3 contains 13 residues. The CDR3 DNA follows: TGTGCCAGTCAACCCCGGACAGGGTCGAAGCAGTATTTT. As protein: CASQPRTGSKQYF.

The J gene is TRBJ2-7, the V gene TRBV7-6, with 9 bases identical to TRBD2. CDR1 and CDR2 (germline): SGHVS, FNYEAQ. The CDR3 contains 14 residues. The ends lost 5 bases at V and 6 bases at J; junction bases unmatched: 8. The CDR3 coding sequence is TGTGCCAGCAGCCAGAGCGGGGGGCCTGGCGAGCAGTACTTC. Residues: CASSQSGGPGEQYF.

DNA of the CDR3: TGTGCCAGCAGCACGTACGGGGGCTACACCTTC. Its protein product is CASSTYGGYTF. The J gene is TRBJ1-2, the V gene TRBV12-3 or TRBV12-4; D is unclear. This CDR3 comprises 11 residues. Trimming removed 6 bases at V and 8 bases at J, with 10 bases between.

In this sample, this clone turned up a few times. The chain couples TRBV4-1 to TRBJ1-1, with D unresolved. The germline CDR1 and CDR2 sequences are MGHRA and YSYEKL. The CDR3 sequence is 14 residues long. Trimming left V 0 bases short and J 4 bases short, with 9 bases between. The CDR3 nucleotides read TGCGCCAGCAGCCAAGAACAGCGGTCCACTGAAGCTTTCTTT. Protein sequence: CASSQEQRSTEAFF.

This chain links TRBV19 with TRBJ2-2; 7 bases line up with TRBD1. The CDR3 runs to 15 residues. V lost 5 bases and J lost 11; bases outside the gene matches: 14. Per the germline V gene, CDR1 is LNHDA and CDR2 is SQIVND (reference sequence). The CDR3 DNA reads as TGTGCCAGTAGTTTGCGTTTAGGGGGCAGGAGCGAGCTGTTTTTT. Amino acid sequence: CASSLRLGGRSELFF.

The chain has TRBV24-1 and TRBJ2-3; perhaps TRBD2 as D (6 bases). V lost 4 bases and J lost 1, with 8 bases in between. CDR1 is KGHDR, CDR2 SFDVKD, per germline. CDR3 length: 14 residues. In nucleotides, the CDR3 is TGTGCCACCAGTGAGTCGGGGGGCACAGATACGCAGTATTTT. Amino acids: CATSESGGTDTQYF.

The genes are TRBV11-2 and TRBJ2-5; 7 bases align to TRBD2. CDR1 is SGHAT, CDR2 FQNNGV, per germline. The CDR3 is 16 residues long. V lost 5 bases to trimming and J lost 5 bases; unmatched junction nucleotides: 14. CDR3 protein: CASSPLGGLGAETQYF. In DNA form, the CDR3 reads TGTGCCAGCAGCCCCCTGGGTGGACTAGGGGCGGAGACCCAGTACTTC.

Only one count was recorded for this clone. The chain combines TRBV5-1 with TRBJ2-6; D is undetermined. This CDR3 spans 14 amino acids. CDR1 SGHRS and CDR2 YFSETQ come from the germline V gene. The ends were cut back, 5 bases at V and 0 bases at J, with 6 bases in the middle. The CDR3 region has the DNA TGCGCCAGCAGTTTAGCCTCTGGGGCCAACGTCCTGACTTTC. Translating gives CASSLASGANVLTF.

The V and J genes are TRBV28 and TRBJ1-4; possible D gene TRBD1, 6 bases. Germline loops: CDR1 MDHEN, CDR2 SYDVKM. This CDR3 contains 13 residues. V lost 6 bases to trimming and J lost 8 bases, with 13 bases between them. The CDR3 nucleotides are TGTGCCAGCAGATCAGGGGAATGGGAAAAACTGTTTTTT. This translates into CASRSGEWEKLFF.

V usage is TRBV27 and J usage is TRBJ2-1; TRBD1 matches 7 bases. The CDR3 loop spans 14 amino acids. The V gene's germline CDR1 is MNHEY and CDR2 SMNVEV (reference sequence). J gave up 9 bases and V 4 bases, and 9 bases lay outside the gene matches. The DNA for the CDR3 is TGTGCCAGCAGTTCGAACAGGGGCGGCGGTGAGCAGTTCTTC. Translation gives CASSSNRGGGEQFF.

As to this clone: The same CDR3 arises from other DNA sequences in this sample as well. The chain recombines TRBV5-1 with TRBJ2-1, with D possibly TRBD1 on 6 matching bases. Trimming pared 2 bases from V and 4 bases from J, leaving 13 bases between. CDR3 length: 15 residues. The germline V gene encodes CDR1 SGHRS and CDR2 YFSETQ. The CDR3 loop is CASSFGQGSYNEQFF. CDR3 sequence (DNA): TGCGCCAGCAGCTTCGGGCAGGGGTCGTACAATGAGCAGTTCTTC. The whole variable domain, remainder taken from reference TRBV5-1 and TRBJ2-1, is KAGVTQTPRYLIKTRGQQVTLSCSPISGHRSVSWYQQTPGQGLQFLFEYFSETQRNKGNFPGRFSGRQFSNSRSEMNVSTLELGDSALYLCASSFGQGSYNEQFFGPGTRLTVL.

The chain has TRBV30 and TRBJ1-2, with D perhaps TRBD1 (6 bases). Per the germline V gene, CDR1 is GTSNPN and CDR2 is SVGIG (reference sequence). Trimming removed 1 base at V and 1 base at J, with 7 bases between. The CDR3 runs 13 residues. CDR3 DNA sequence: TGTGCCTGGAGTGGCAGGGGTAACTATGGCTACACCTTC. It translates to CAWSGRGNYGYTF.

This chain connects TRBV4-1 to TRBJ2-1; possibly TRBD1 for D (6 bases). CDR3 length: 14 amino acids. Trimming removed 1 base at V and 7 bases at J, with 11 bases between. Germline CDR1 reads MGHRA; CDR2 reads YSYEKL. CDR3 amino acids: CASSQGQGINEQFF. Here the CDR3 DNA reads TGCGCCAGCAGCCAAGGGCAGGGGATTAATGAGCAGTTCTTC.

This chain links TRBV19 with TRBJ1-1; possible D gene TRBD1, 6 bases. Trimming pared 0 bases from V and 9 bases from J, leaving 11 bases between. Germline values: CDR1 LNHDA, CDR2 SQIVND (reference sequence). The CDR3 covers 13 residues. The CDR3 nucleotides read TGTGCCAGTAGTATAGATATAGGGGGACAAGCTTTCTTT. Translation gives CASSIDIGGQAFF.